This TCR beta chain was identified during a study of T cells in Graves' hyperthyroidism and ophthalmopathy. When ophthalmopathy did not progress within 18 months, Graves' hyperthyroidism was considered stable. Fresh peripheral blood, roughly 10 ml, was the source of the PBMCs. Study-wide results and limits: Before onset, ophthalmopathy was predicted by the model a median 6.5 months earlier. By a 13 V-J model, ophthalmopathy was set apart from stable hyperthyroidism.

CDR3 length: 14 residues. Trimming cost V 6 bases and J 4 bases, with 13 bases left between them. Germline V gene data show CDR1 as LNHDA and CDR2 as SQIVND (reference sequence). There were TCR beta CDR3 regions amplified from RNA transcripts. A first-round RT-PCR of the TCR CDR3 used the HTBI primer set. TCRdb independently ran MiXCR on the multiplex PCR reads; one entry per CDR3 protein. This table holds about 96,000 distinct CDR3 sequences, over 50% found once. This clonotype occurred many times. Its specificity is unknown. Sequencing input: blood. The TCR comes from a woman between 40 and 55 years old with Graves' hyperthyroidism. The V call is TRBV19, the J call TRBJ1-5; possible D gene TRBD1, 5 bases. For the CDR3, the DNA is TGTGCCAGTAGCCCTCAGGGTTCTAATCAGCCCCAGCATTTT. Amino acids: CASSPQGSNQPQHF.